This TCR beta chain was identified in a study of OX40 agonist ivuxolimab in advanced cancers. Study-wide results and limits: Individuals who were partial responders at 0.1-3.0 mg/kg had clonal expansion that ranked among the lowest.

The table came from immunoSEQ multiplex PCR; TCRdb's copy has only in-frame clones and leaves some out. The data contain tens of thousands of clones, 70% to 90% of them singletons. V lost 6 bases, J lost 5 bases, and 11 bases stayed unmatched. In germline, CDR1 is LNHDA, CDR2 SQIVND (reference sequence). The CDR3 extends over 16 amino acids. A remark on this clone: Its specificity is unknown.

Sequenced material: CD4+ or CD8+ T cells sorted from blood, taken in a trial of the OX40 agonist ivuxolimab. This sequence originates from an adult with an advanced solid tumor such as melanoma, head and neck, liver or kidney cancer. The chain employs TRBV19 and TRBJ2-7, with 12 nucleotides matching TRBD2. The CDR3 spells CASSPNLAGGPNEQYF. Written as DNA, the CDR3 is TGTGCCAGTAGCCCCAATCTAGCGGGAGGGCCCAACGAGCAGTACTTC.